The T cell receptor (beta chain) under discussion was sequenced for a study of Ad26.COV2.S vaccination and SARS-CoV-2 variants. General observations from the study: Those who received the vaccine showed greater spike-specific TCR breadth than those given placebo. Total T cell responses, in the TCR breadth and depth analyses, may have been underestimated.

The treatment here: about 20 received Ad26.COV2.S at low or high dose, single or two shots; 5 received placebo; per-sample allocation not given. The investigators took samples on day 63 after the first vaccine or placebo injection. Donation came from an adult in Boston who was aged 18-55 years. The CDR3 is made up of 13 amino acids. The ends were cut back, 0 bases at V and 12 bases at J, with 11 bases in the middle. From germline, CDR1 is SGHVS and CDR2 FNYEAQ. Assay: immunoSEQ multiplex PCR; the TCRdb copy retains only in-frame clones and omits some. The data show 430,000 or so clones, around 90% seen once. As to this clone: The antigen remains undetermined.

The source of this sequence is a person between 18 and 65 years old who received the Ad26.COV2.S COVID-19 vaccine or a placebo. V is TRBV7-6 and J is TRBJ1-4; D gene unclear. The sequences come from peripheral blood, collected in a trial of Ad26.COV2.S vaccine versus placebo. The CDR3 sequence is CASSLAWEWELFF. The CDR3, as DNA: TGTGCCAGCAGCTTAGCGTGGGAGTGGGAACTGTTTTTT. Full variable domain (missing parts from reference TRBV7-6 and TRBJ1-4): GAGVSQSPRYKVTKRGQDVALRCDPISGHVSLYWYRQALGQGPEFLTYFNYEAQQDKSGLPNDRFSAERPEGSISTLTIQRTEQRDSAMYRCASSLAWEWELFFGSGTQLSVL.